Listed below are T cell receptor beta chains from one sample, sequenced in a study of T-cell reconstitution after alpha-beta-depleted transplantation in children. TCRdb recomputed calls from the PCR reads with MiXCR, one row per CDR3 protein. The sample has some 200,000 distinct CDR3 sequences, roughly 7.1% seen once. The source material was PBMCs, sampled before TCRalphabeta/CD19-depleted stem cell transplant. The source of these receptors is a boy younger than 10 with acute lymphoblastic leukemia, due to receive a stem cell transplant. The CDR3 runs from the conserved cysteine through the conserved F or W. D genes are given only for firm matches. Some rows have no size entry. The others give once, few or many, or a class for an expanded clone.

j_gene | abundance | v_gene | d_gene | CDR3aa | CDR3nt
TRBJ1-6 | many | TRBV10-2 | - | CASSEYRVPANSPLHF | TGCGCCAGCAGTGAATACAGGGTCCCGGCAAATTCACCCCTCCACTTT
TRBJ1-4 | many | TRBV25-1 | - | CASSDLGQNEKLFF | TGTGCCAGCAGTGACCTCGGACAAAATGAAAAACTGTTTTTT
TRBJ2-7 | - | TRBV6-5 | - | CASSYSSSGQAAWEQYF | TGTGCCAGCAGTTACTCGTCCAGTGGGCAGGCCGCCTGGGAGCAGTACTTC
TRBJ2-2 | many | TRBV7-2 | TRBD2 | CASGGLFTTTGELFF | TGTGCCAGCGGGGGACTATTCACAACCACCGGGGAGCTGTTTTTT
TRBJ1-1 | many | TRBV28 | - | CASRERSTEAFF | TGTGCCAGCAGAGAAAGGAGCACTGAAGCTTTCTTT
TRBJ2-5 | - | TRBV7-9 | - | CASSQSGYQETQYF | TGTGCCAGCAGCCAGAGCGGGTACCAAGAGACCCAGTACTTC
TRBJ2-1 | many | TRBV29-1 | TRBD1 | CSVDRGPDEQFF | TGCAGCGTCGACAGGGGGCCCGATGAGCAGTTCTTC
TRBJ1-4 | many | TRBV28 | - | CASSWVNEKLFF | TGTGCCAGCAGTTGGGTTAATGAAAAACTGTTTTTT
TRBJ2-3 | few | TRBV3-1 | TRBD1 | CASSQEWARGRTDTQYF | TGTGCCAGCAGCCAAGAATGGGCGAGGGGGCGCACAGATACGCAGTATTTT
TRBJ1-2 | few | TRBV7-9 | TRBD1 | CGASIDRVGGYTF | TGCGGAGCCTCGATTGACAGGGTAGGAGGCTACACCTTC
TRBJ1-1 | - | TRBV5-5 | - | CASIPPVRGNTEAFF | TGTGCCAGCATCCCACCGGTTAGGGGTAACACTGAAGCTTTCTTT
TRBJ2-3 | - | TRBV4-2 | - | CAISHNTDTQYF | TGTGCCATCAGCCACAACACAGATACGCAGTATTTT
TRBJ1-1 | many | TRBV3-1 | - | CASSQGSYSPNTEAFF | TGTGCCAGCAGCCAAGGTTCTTACAGCCCGAACACTGAAGCTTTCTTT
TRBJ2-3 | few | TRBV2 | - | CASSEFDSTDTQYF | TGTGCCAGCAGCGAGTTCGACAGTACAGATACGCAGTATTTT
TRBJ1-6 | few | TRBV11-2 | - | CASSPRVSDSPLHF | TGTGCCAGCAGTCCTAGGGTCTCGGATTCACCCCTCCACTTT
TRBJ1-2 | few | TRBV20-1 | TRBD1 | CSARDRDRGGGYTF | TGCAGTGCTAGAGATCGGGACAGGGGTGGTGGCTACACCTTC
TRBJ2-7 | many | TRBV6-5 | - | CASRGPFYEQYF | TGTGCCAGCAGGGGCCCTTTCTACGAGCAGTACTTC
TRBJ2-1 | few | TRBV27 | - | CASSYPAAAGSYNEQFF | TGTGCCAGCAGCTATCCGGCGGCGGCCGGGAGCTACAATGAGCAGTTCTTC
TRBJ1-2 | - | TRBV12-3/TRBV12-4 | TRBD1 | CASSTGTGYGYTF | TGTGCCAGCAGTACCGGGACAGGGTATGGCTACACCTTC
TRBJ2-4 | few | TRBV7-8 | TRBD2 | CASSWVETAGGPRDKNIQYF | TGTGCCAGCAGCTGGGTCGAAACAGCGGGAGGTCCGAGGGACAAAAACATTCAGTACTTC
TRBJ2-7 | many | TRBV14 | - | CASSQDYYNYEQYF | TGTGCCAGCAGCCAAGACTACTATAACTACGAGCAGTACTTC
TRBJ2-7 | many | TRBV7-2 | - | CASSGTRGAEQYF | TGTGCCAGCTCCGGGACCCGGGGCGCCGAGCAGTACTTC
TRBJ1-4 | many | TRBV12-3/TRBV12-4 | TRBD1 | CASSRQGDEKLFF | TGTGCCAGCAGCCGACAGGGGGATGAAAAACTGTTTTTT
TRBJ2-7 | - | TRBV30 | - | CAWKVRTYEQYF | TGTGCCTGGAAGGTCCGAACCTACGAGCAGTACTTC
TRBJ2-7 | - | TRBV5-5 | - | CASSPLPIDTYEQYF | TGTGCCAGCAGCCCGCTCCCTATAGACACCTACGAGCAGTACTTC
TRBJ2-5 | - | TRBV5-4 | TRBD1 | CAMGLGTGVETQYF | TGTGCCATGGGCCTCGGGACAGGGGTAGAGACCCAGTACTTC
TRBJ2-7 | - | TRBV28 | - | CASSPLLTGAYEQYF | TGTGCCAGCAGTCCCCTGCTCACAGGAGCCTACGAGCAGTACTTC
TRBJ2-5 | few | TRBV5-1 | TRBD2 | CASSVGLAGGGQETQYF | TGCGCCAGCAGCGTCGGGCTAGCGGGGGGCGGACAAGAGACCCAGTACTTC
TRBJ1-1 | many | TRBV29-1 | - | CSGGARGRVAFF | TGCAGCGGGGGGGCCCGAGGGAGGGTAGCTTTCTTT
TRBJ2-5 | many | TRBV5-6 | - | CASSLVGAQETQYF | TGTGCCAGCAGCTTGGTAGGGGCCCAAGAGACCCAGTACTTC
TRBJ2-7 | many | TRBV2 | TRBD2 | CASSDPAGDSYEQYF | TGTGCCAGCAGTGATCCAGCGGGGGACTCCTACGAGCAGTACTTC
TRBJ1-1 | - | TRBV30 | - | CAWSGVTTEAFF | TGTGCCTGGAGTGGGGTCACCACTGAAGCTTTCTTT
TRBJ2-7 | many | TRBV28 | TRBD2 | CASSFYLAGVRAHEQYF | TGTGCCAGCAGTTTTTATCTAGCGGGAGTTAGAGCGCACGAGCAGTACTTC
TRBJ1-5 | many | TRBV29-1 | - | CSVGAVDQPQHF | TGCAGCGTTGGGGCTGTGGATCAGCCCCAGCATTTT
TRBJ2-1 | - | TRBV7-2 | - | CASSLADNNEQFF | TGTGCCAGCAGCTTAGCCGACAACAATGAGCAGTTCTTC
TRBJ1-1 | many | TRBV28 | - | CASWGVNTEAFF | TGTGCCAGTTGGGGGGTGAACACTGAAGCTTTCTTT
TRBJ2-1 | many | TRBV6-2/TRBV6-3 | - | CASSSDTLGSSYNEQFF | TGTGCCAGCAGTTCCGACACTCTAGGGAGCTCCTACAATGAGCAGTTCTTC
TRBJ2-2 | many | TRBV12-3/TRBV12-4 | TRBD2 | CASGQGGAGELFF | TGTGCCAGCGGGCAGGGAGGGGCCGGGGAGCTGTTTTTT
TRBJ2-7 | many | TRBV20-1 | - | CSASSLPGDIYEQYF | TGCAGTGCTAGTTCCTTACCGGGAGACATCTACGAGCAGTACTTC
TRBJ1-3 | many | TRBV7-9 | - | CASSSPFAVSSGNTIYF | TGTGCCAGCAGCTCCCCATTTGCAGTGAGCTCTGGAAACACCATATATTTT
TRBJ1-1 | few | TRBV6-5 | - | CASRTRTELGAFF | TGTGCCAGCAGAACTAGGACTGAACTGGGAGCTTTCTTT
TRBJ2-1 | - | TRBV6-2/TRBV6-3 | - | CASTVAREQFF | TGTGCCAGCACCGTGGCCAGGGAGCAGTTCTTC
TRBJ2-7 | many | TRBV21-1 | - | CASSKPGDRPFEQYF | TGTGCCAGCAGCAAACCGGGAGATAGGCCTTTCGAGCAGTACTTC
TRBJ2-7 | many | TRBV7-9 | TRBD2 | CASSREARAAPYEQYF | TGTGCCAGCAGCCGGGAGGCTCGAGCGGCCCCCTACGAGCAGTACTTC
TRBJ2-3 | many | TRBV29-1 | TRBD1 | CSVEQGATTDTQYF | TGCAGCGTTGAGCAGGGGGCTACCACAGATACGCAGTATTTT
TRBJ2-5 | many | TRBV20-1 | TRBD2 | CSASGLAGESETQYF | TGCAGTGCTAGCGGCCTAGCGGGGGAATCAGAGACCCAGTACTTC
TRBJ2-7 | many | TRBV6-5 | TRBD2 | CASSFFGTSGSEGYEQYF | TGTGCCAGCAGTTTTTTCGGGACTAGCGGGAGCGAAGGCTACGAGCAGTACTTC
TRBJ2-5 | many | TRBV5-5 | - | CASTPWGEYQETQYF | TGTGCCAGCACTCCCTGGGGGGAGTACCAAGAGACCCAGTACTTC
TRBJ2-1 | many | TRBV7-3 | TRBD1 | CASSLMGQGVRNEQFF | TGTGCCAGCAGCTTAATGGGGCAGGGGGTAAGGAATGAGCAGTTCTTC
TRBJ1-5 | few | TRBV27 | - | CASSLLGPHQPQHF | TGTGCCAGCAGTTTACTCGGACCCCATCAGCCCCAGCATTTT
TRBJ2-2 | many | TRBV10-2 | TRBD1 | CASSRTGGLGTGELFF | TGCGCCAGCAGTCGGACAGGGGGCTTGGGGACCGGGGAGCTGTTTTTT
TRBJ2-5 | many | TRBV27 | TRBD2 | CASSLIPTSGGAGETQYF | TGTGCCAGCAGTCTCATCCCGACTAGCGGGGGGGCAGGAGAGACCCAGTACTTC
TRBJ2-2 | many | TRBV5-1 | - | CASRWEGVSTGELFF | TGCGCCAGCAGATGGGAAGGGGTTTCAACCGGGGAGCTGTTTTTT
TRBJ2-1 | many | TRBV3-1 | TRBD2 | CASSQGTSGDNEQFF | TGTGCCAGCAGCCAAGGGACTAGCGGTGACAATGAGCAGTTCTTC
TRBJ2-4 | many | TRBV6-2/TRBV6-3 | TRBD2 | CASRRPGLENIQYF | TGTGCCAGCAGGCGACCGGGACTAGAGAACATTCAGTACTTC
TRBJ2-7 | many | TRBV5-1 | - | CASSLSGRDYEQYF | TGCGCCAGCAGCTTGTCAGGGCGCGACTACGAGCAGTACTTC
TRBJ2-4 | many | TRBV29-1 | - | CSAGVVSDIQYF | TGCAGCGCCGGCGTCGTATCGGACATTCAGTACTTC
TRBJ2-1 | many | TRBV18 | - | CASSPRDNGDEQFF | TGTGCCAGCTCACCACGGGACAATGGCGATGAGCAGTTCTTC
TRBJ1-2 | - | TRBV28 | - | CASSSSRGDGYTF | TGTGCCAGCAGTTCCTCTCGAGGGGATGGCTACACCTTC